The 25 T cell receptor beta chains below come from one sample, sequenced in a study of graft-versus-host responses after intestinal transplantation. The authors plated about 200,000 CFSE-labeled responder cells with about 200,000 irradiated, violet-dye-labeled stimulator cells. Sequencing used immunoSEQ multiplex PCR; TCRdb keeps in-frame clones, though not all of them. The data hold 1,500 to 2,000 clones, with roughly 60% observed a single time. Sequencing used alloreactive CD8+ T cells from a mixed lymphocyte reaction culture, obtained before transplantation. Subset specified: CFSE-low proliferating T cells sorted from approximately 6-day pre-transplant mixed lymphocyte reaction (GvH or HvG direction). The receptors stem from a human patient who was an organ donor for intestinal transplantation.

V and J are TRBV11-2 and TRBJ1-6; no clear D. CDR3 size: 15 residues. Trimming took 5 bases from V and 4 from J, leaving 12 bases between them. The germline CDR1 and CDR2 sequences are SGHAT and FQNNGV. Here the CDR3 reads CASSPEGSYNSPLHF. The CDR3 DNA is TGTGCCAGCAGCCCGGAGGGCTCTTATAATTCACCCCTCCACTTT.

In this sample, this clone turned up a few times. The gene calls are TRBV11-3 and TRBJ2-7; D call uncertain. Germline assignment: CDR1 SGHNT and CDR2 YENEEA. V gave up 0 bases and J gave up 3 bases, with 12 bases separating them. The CDR3 loop spans 15 amino acids. The CDR3 spells CASSLDVGSYYEQYF. The DNA for the CDR3 is TGTGCCAGCAGCTTAGATGTGGGATCCTACTACGAGCAGTACTTC.

The chain links TRBV27 to TRBJ2-7, with 7 bases aligning to TRBD2. The V segment lost 2 bases and the J segment 4 bases; nucleotides outside the gene matches: 8. The length of the CDR3 is 15 residues. The germline gives CDR1 MNHEY, CDR2 SMNVEV (reference sequence). The CDR3 spells CASSLTGGGLYEQYF. In DNA, the CDR3 is TGTGCCAGCAGTTTAACGGGGGGAGGTTTGTACGAGCAGTACTTC.

This chain uses TRBV7-6 with TRBJ2-3; perhaps D is TRBD1 or TRBD2 (5 bases each). This CDR3 comprises 14 residues. Germline V gene lookup returns CDR1 SGHVS and CDR2 FNYEAQ. The ends were cut back, 2 bases at V and 5 bases at J, with 11 bases in the middle. CDR3 sequence: CASSLMGVIDTQYF. Written as DNA, the CDR3 is TGTGCCAGCAGCTTAATGGGGGTTATAGATACGCAGTATTTT.

The rearrangement joins TRBV28 to TRBJ2-1; 8 bases agree with TRBD1. CDR3 length: 16 residues. The ends lost 3 bases at V and 7 bases at J; junction bases unmatched: 11. CDR1 MDHEN and CDR2 SYDVKM come from the germline V gene. The CDR3 DNA follows: TGTGCCAGCAGTTTTCACCCGACAGGGGTAATGAATGAGCAGTTCTTC. Translated, it gives CASSFHPTGVMNEQFF.

J is TRBJ2-7 and V is TRBV11-2, with 7 bases matching TRBD1. This CDR3 has 14 amino acids. With V trimmed by 1 base and J by 2 bases, 2 bases remained unmatched. CDR1 SGHAT and CDR2 FQNNGV come from the germline V gene. Here the CDR3 DNA reads TGTGCCAGCAGCTTAGGGCAGGGGGCCTACGAGCAGTACTTC. Amino acids: CASSLGQGAYEQYF.

The genes are TRBV12-5 and TRBJ2-6; D remains ambiguous. This CDR3 contains 16 residues. Germline assignment: CDR1 LGHNT and CDR2 FRNRAP. V was pared by 5 bases and J by 5 bases, with 16 bases between. CDR3 loop: CASGRGAQSRANVLTF. The CDR3 bases are TGTGCTAGTGGTCGTGGAGCACAAAGTCGGGCCAACGTCCTGACTTTC.

The chain couples TRBV6-1 to TRBJ2-1, with 8 bases that match TRBD2. The V and J ends lost 6 bases and 3 bases, in that order; junction bases with no gene match: 4. The CDR3 runs to 14 residues. Per germline, CDR1 MNHNS and CDR2 SASEGT. CDR3 in DNA: TGTGCCAGCAGCCGGGGGGGCGACTACAATGAGCAGTTCTTC. It is translated as CASSRGGDYNEQFF.

The chain uses TRBV29-1 and TRBJ2-3; perhaps TRBD2 as D (6 bases). Germline CDR1 SQVTM, CDR2 ANQGSEA. This CDR3 has 14 residues. Trimming stripped 1 base from V and 6 bases from J, with 14 bases between. The CDR3 sequence: CSVEGIAVEDTQYF. The CDR3 coding sequence is TGCAGCGTTGAAGGAATAGCGGTGGAGGATACGCAGTATTTT.

The J gene is TRBJ1-2, the V gene TRBV7-7; D is unclear. Germline CDR1 reads SSHAT; CDR2 reads FNYEAQ (reference sequence). Trimming left V 5 bases short and J 4 bases short, with 23 bases between. The CDR3 runs 17 residues. CDR3 bases: TGTGCCAGCAGCCCTCTGGATGAGTGCCGAAAGACCTATGGCTACACCTTC. Translating it yields CASSPLDECRKTYGYTF.

The genes are TRBV4-1 and TRBJ2-7; 8 bases line up with TRBD2. V lost 2 bases, J lost 2 bases, and 8 bases stayed unmatched. In germline, CDR1 is MGHRA, CDR2 YSYEKL. The CDR3 runs to 16 residues. The CDR3, as DNA: TGCGCCAGCAGCCAAACGCTAGCGGGTGGGGCCTACGAGCAGTACTTC. Encoded protein: CASSQTLAGGAYEQYF.

There are a few counts of this clone. The chain carries TRBV9 and TRBJ1-1; tentatively, D is TRBD1 (6 bases). CDR1 is SGDLS and CDR2 is YYNGEE in the germline V gene. The V end was cut by 4 bases, the J end by 6 bases, with 16 bases between. The CDR3 sequence is 14 residues long. The CDR3: CASSTSGASAEAFF. The CDR3 DNA reads as TGTGCCAGCAGCACCTCAGGGGCAAGCGCTGAAGCTTTCTTT.

The chain is built from TRBV5-1 and TRBJ2-3; D might be TRBD2 (5 bases). CDR3 size: 14 residues. The germline V gene encodes CDR1 SGHRS and CDR2 YFSETQ. The V and J ends lost 4 bases and 4 bases respectively, with 13 bases between them. The CDR3 DNA is TGCGCCAGCAGCCTATACGGGAACGCAGATACGCAGTATTTT. It codes for CASSLYGNADTQYF.

This clone was found a few times. This chain connects TRBV4-3 to TRBJ1-2; D gene unclear. V was cut by 1 base and J by 2 bases, with 8 bases left in between. Germline values: CDR1 LGHNA, CDR2 YSLEER. This CDR3 spans 14 amino acids. CDR3 sequence reads: CASSQAHGNYGYTF. CDR3 coding DNA: TGCGCCAGCAGCCAAGCGCACGGGAACTATGGCTACACCTTC.

The J gene is TRBJ1-1, the V gene TRBV7-9; D possibly corresponds to TRBD1 (6 bases). Germline CDR1 SEHNR, CDR2 FQNEAQ (reference sequence). CDR3 length: 14 residues. The V end was cut by 5 bases, the J end by 10 bases, with 20 bases between. The DNA for the CDR3 is TGTGCCAGCAGCCCTGAGGACAGCCCGGCGCGAGCTTTCTTT. This encodes CASSPEDSPARAFF.

This clone was observed a single time. J is TRBJ1-6 and V is TRBV15; D possibly corresponds to TRBD1 (5 bases). The CDR3 spans 17 residues. The V gene lost 3 bases and the J gene lost 6 bases, with 18 bases spanning the gap. CDR1 is LNHNV and CDR2 is YYDKDF in the germline V gene (reference sequence). Here the CDR3 DNA reads TGTGCCACCAGCAGCGGGCCGCAGCAGGGTGGTAATTCACCCCTCCACTTT. Residues: CATSSGPQQGGNSPLHF.

This clone has a handful of counts. J is TRBJ2-7 and V is TRBV12-5; the match to TRBD2 covers 14 bases. Germline CDR1 reads LGHNT; CDR2 reads FRNRAP. The CDR3 has 13 amino acids. In DNA, the CDR3 is TGTGCGAGGGTCGGGACTAGCGGGGGAGAGCAGTACTTC. Its protein is CARVGTSGGEQYF.

V is TRBV27 and J is TRBJ1-6; D possibly corresponds to TRBD1 (5 bases). The CDR3 loop spans 14 amino acids. Trimming removed 7 bases from V and 10 bases from J, with 17 bases in between. Germline CDR1 MNHEY, CDR2 SMNVEV (reference sequence). CDR3 nucleotides: TGTGCCAGCACCAGATCAGGGCCCGGCTCACCCCTCCACTTT. This gives the protein CASTRSGPGSPLHF.

This chain joins TRBV21-1 and TRBJ2-1; the table's D call TRBD2 went unverified against the DNA. TRBV21-1 is a documented pseudogene. The CDR3 sequence is 18 residues long. Written as DNA, the CDR3 is TGTGCCAGCAGCAAAGGTGAGGGTAGCGGGGGCCCTCCCAATGAGCAGTTCTTC. This sequence encodes CASSKGEGSGGPPNEQFF.

The rearrangement links TRBV5-1 to TRBJ1-1; D perhaps matches TRBD1 (5 bases). CDR1 and CDR2 (germline): SGHRS, YFSETQ. There are 14 residues in the CDR3. V was trimmed by 6 bases and J by 1 base, leaving 13 bases between them. CDR3 residues: CASTEHGGNTEAFF. The DNA for the CDR3 is TGCGCCAGCACCGAGCACGGGGGGAACACTGAAGCTTTCTTT.

Details on this clone: The same CDR3 arises from other DNA sequences in this sample as well. The rearrangement uses TRBV7-9 and TRBJ2-1; 15 positions match TRBD2. The CDR3 contains 18 residues. The V segment lost 4 bases and the J segment 5 bases; nucleotides outside the gene matches: 9. CDR1 SEHNR and CDR2 FQNEAQ come from the germline V gene (reference sequence). CDR3 sequence reads: CASSSGLAGGPNHNEQFF. The CDR3 DNA is TGTGCCAGCAGCTCAGGACTAGCGGGGGGGCCGAATCACAATGAGCAGTTCTTC.

This clone was counted only a few times. The chain uses TRBV27 and TRBJ2-7; D gene ambiguous. The V end was cut by 2 bases, the J end by 1 base, with 6 bases between. Germline CDR1 MNHEY, CDR2 SMNVEV (reference sequence). This CDR3 is 13 amino acids long. In DNA, the CDR3 is TGTGCCAGCAGTTTAACCGGGTCCTACGAGCAGTACTTC. It is translated as CASSLTGSYEQYF.

The chain links TRBV9 to TRBJ2-3; 9 positions agree with TRBD1. The CDR3 consists of 17 residues. V shed 3 bases and J 1 base; nucleotides not matched to a gene: 9. Germline CDR1 reads SGDLS; CDR2 reads YYNGEE. CDR3 bases: TGTGCCAGCAGCGAAATCATCACAGGGGGCGGCACAGATACGCAGTATTTT. Translated, it gives CASSEIITGGGTDTQYF. The full variable domain, rest sourced from reference TRBV9 and TRBJ2-3, is DSGVTQTPKHLITATGQRVTLRCSPRSGDLSVYWYQQSLDQGLQFLIQYYNGEERAKGNILERFSAQQFPDLHSELNLSSLELGDSALYFCASSEIITGGGTDTQYFGPGTRLTVL.

This clone turned up a few times. The gene calls are TRBV4-1 and TRBJ2-7; D call uncertain. The germline CDR1 and CDR2 sequences are MGHRA and YSYEKL. The CDR3 length is 15 residues. V was pared by 0 bases and J by 6 bases, with 15 bases between. CDR3 sequence (DNA): TGCGCCAGCAGCCAAGAATCCGCGCTTTGGGTCGAGCAGTACTTC. It translates to CASSQESALWVEQYF.

The V gene is TRBV6-1, the J gene TRBJ2-5; tentatively, D is TRBD1 (5 bases). V shed 5 bases and J shed 4 bases, with 11 bases lying between them. CDR3 length: 13 residues. Germline V lookup: CDR1 MNHNS, CDR2 SASEGT. The CDR3 reads CASSNLRGETQYF. The CDR3, as DNA: TGTGCCAGCAGTAATCTAAGGGGAGAGACCCAGTACTTC.